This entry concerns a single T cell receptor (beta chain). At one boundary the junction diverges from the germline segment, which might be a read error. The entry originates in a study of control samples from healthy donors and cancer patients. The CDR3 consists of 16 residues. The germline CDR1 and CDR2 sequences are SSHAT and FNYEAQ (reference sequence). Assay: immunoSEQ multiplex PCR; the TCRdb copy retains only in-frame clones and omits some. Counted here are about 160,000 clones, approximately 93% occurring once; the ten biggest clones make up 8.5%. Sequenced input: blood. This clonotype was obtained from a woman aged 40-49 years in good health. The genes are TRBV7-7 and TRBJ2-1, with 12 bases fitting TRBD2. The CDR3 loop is CASSLALAGGRNEQFF. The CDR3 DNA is TGTGCTAGCAGCTTAGCTCTAGCGGGAGGGCGCAATGAGCAGTTCTTC.